One and the same sample provided the 31 T cell receptor beta chains below, sequenced in a study of cytomegalovirus exposure and HLA in healthy donors. The study ran its PCR with 60 Vbeta and 13 Jbeta primers. The data were produced by immunoSEQ multiplex PCR, yet TCRdb's version contains in-frame clones alone and is incomplete. The sample records under 150,000 clones, around 77% being singletons. Sequencing was done on a sample of PBMCs. These receptors all stem from a woman aged 45 to 65 in good health and CMV-seronegative.

The rearrangement uses TRBV9 and TRBJ2-3; 15 positions match TRBD2. The trim removed 2 bases at V and 3 bases at J, leaving 7 bases unmatched. Germline CDR1 is SGDLS and CDR2 is YYNGEE. The CDR3 spans 18 residues. The CDR3 DNA reads TGTGCCAGCAGCGTGGGACTAGCGGGGGGTATGCTGACAGATACGCAGTATTTT. The encoded protein is CASSVGLAGGMLTDTQYF.

The rearrangement joins TRBV10-1 to TRBJ1-1, with D perhaps matching TRBD1 (6 bases). Per the germline V gene, CDR1 is WNHNN and CDR2 is SYGVQD (reference sequence). V lost 6 bases to trimming and J lost 3 bases, with 14 bases between them. The CDR3 is made up of 14 amino acids. CDR3 sequence: CASSVRGRDTEAFF. CDR3 in DNA: TGCGCCAGCAGCGTCAGGGGCCGTGACACTGAAGCTTTCTTT.

The chain joins TRBV4-2 to TRBJ1-5, with D unresolved. The CDR3 has 14 amino acids. The V end lost 0 bases, the J end lost 2 bases, and 5 bases lay between the germline ends. Germline CDR1 reads LGHNA; CDR2 reads YNFKEQ. CDR3 DNA: TGTGCCAGCAGCCAAGACCGGGGCAATCAGCCCCAGCATTTT. Translated: CASSQDRGNQPQHF.

The genes are TRBV2 and TRBJ2-6; 9 nucleotides match TRBD1. The V and J ends lost 8 bases and 1 base, in that order; junction bases with no gene match: 9. CDR1 is SNHLY, CDR2 FYNNEI, per germline. The CDR3 consists of 17 residues. The DNA of the CDR3 is TGTGCCAGCGGCCGGGACAGGGTACGATCTGGGGCCAACGTCCTGACTTTC. Translated, it gives CASGRDRVRSGANVLTF.

The V and J genes are TRBV14 and TRBJ1-1, with a tentative D call TRBD1 (5 bases). CDR3 length: 15 amino acids. Trimming took off 4 bases at V and 7 bases at J, with 19 bases between the two ends. Germline assignment: CDR1 SGHDN and CDR2 FVKESK. CDR3 sequence reads: CASSLWVTGFDEAFF. CDR3 DNA sequence: TGTGCCAGCAGCCTCTGGGTAACAGGTTTTGATGAAGCTTTCTTT.

This chain joins TRBV27 and TRBJ2-1, with TRBD1 matching 7 bases. V was pared by 5 bases and J by 4 bases, with 8 bases of the junction left unmatched. The CDR3 has 15 residues. The V gene's germline CDR1 is MNHEY and CDR2 SMNVEV (reference sequence). CDR3 nucleotide sequence: TGTGCCAGCAGTAACAGGGGTGGAGGATACAATGAGCAGTTCTTC. Residues: CASSNRGGGYNEQFF.

This chain links TRBV2 with TRBJ1-1; D is possibly TRBD1 (5 bases). The CDR3 length is 13 residues. Germline lookup yields CDR1 SNHLY and CDR2 FYNNEI. V lost 5 bases and J 1 base, leaving 8 bases between the germline ends. CDR3 residues: CASSIGQNTEAFF. The CDR3 nucleotides are TGTGCCAGCAGTATTGGACAGAACACTGAAGCTTTCTTT.

The rearrangement uses TRBV29-1 and TRBJ2-7; 7 positions match TRBD1. From germline, CDR1 is SQVTM and CDR2 ANQGSEA. The CDR3 contains 13 residues. V was pared by 6 bases and J by 2 bases, with 7 bases of the junction left unmatched. CDR3 amino acids: CSVGEQGTYEQYF. CDR3 coding DNA: TGCAGCGTGGGGGAACAGGGGACCTACGAGCAGTACTTC.

The V call is TRBV7-3, the J call TRBJ2-1; 9 bases are a match to TRBD2. J gave up 12 bases and V 2 bases, and 11 bases lay outside the gene matches. Per the germline V gene, CDR1 is SGHTA and CDR2 is FQGTGA. CDR3 length equals 15 residues. CDR3 nucleotides: TGTGCCAGCAGCTTACAGTTTGGCGGGGGGGCAAGGCAGTTCTTC. Translating it yields CASSLQFGGGARQFF.

This chain links TRBV4-2 with TRBJ2-7, with TRBD1 matching 7 bases. Trimming at V came to 5 bases and at J to 0 bases, leaving 7 bases not matched to a gene. CDR3 length: 15 residues. From germline, CDR1 is LGHNA and CDR2 YNFKEQ. DNA for the CDR3: TGTGCCAGCAGCGGGCGACAGGGTAGCTCCTACGAGCAGTACTTC. Translated: CASSGRQGSSYEQYF.

DNA for the CDR3: TGTGCCAGCAGCCAAGAATCCAGCGGGGGGGCCGTAGATACGCAGTATTTT. Translating gives CASSQESSGGAVDTQYF. The J gene is TRBJ2-3, the V gene TRBV4-2; 10 bases are a match to TRBD2. The CDR3 length is 17 residues. Germline trimming cut 0 bases from V and 5 bases from J; bases unmatched to any gene: 8. Germline-derived CDR1 and CDR2 are LGHNA and YNFKEQ.

The V and J genes are TRBV27 and TRBJ1-1; weak D call: TRBD1 (6 bases). Germline assignment: CDR1 MNHEY and CDR2 SMNVEV (reference sequence). V lost 6 bases and J 1 base, leaving 12 bases between the germline ends. CDR3 length equals 14 residues. CDR3 residues: CASRLQGRNTEAFF. The CDR3 region has the DNA TGTGCCAGCAGACTACAGGGCAGGAACACTGAAGCTTTCTTT.

This clone was detected only a few times. This chain connects TRBV2 to TRBJ2-7; TRBD2 might be the D (5 bases). Deletions cut 0 bases from V and 0 bases from J, with 9 bases between. Germline loops: CDR1 SNHLY, CDR2 FYNNEI. The CDR3 extends over 15 amino acids. The CDR3 bases are TGTGCCAGCAGTGAAGCCTCGGGGAGCTCCTACGAGCAGTACTTC. Translated, it gives CASSEASGSSYEQYF.

The chain links TRBV11-2 to TRBJ2-1; 9 bases are shared with TRBD2. Trimming cost V 3 bases and J 8 bases; bases outside gene matches: 8. The V gene's germline CDR1 is SGHAT and CDR2 FQNNGV. The CDR3 is 15 amino acids. The CDR3 loop is CASSLRRGGHDEQFF. CDR3 sequence (DNA): TGTGCCAGCAGCTTGCGGCGGGGGGGCCACGATGAGCAGTTCTTC.

This chain connects TRBV10-1 to TRBJ1-1; no reliable D call. V dropped 4 bases and J dropped 1 base, with 10 bases sitting between them. This CDR3 comprises 14 residues. Germline V gives CDR1 WNHNN, CDR2 SYGVQD (reference sequence). The CDR3 sequence is CASSVRGGNTEAFF. CDR3 bases: TGCGCCAGCAGTGTCCGGGGAGGGAACACTGAAGCTTTCTTT.

This clone appeared a few times. This sequence joins TRBV29-1 and TRBJ1-1; D is perhaps TRBD1 (5 bases). The V gene's germline CDR1 is SQVTM and CDR2 ANQGSEA. Trimming took 3 bases from V and 4 from J, leaving 18 bases between them. This CDR3 has 15 residues. As DNA, the CDR3 is TGCAGCGTTGATGCGCAGGGCGTATTAAGCACTGAAGCTTTCTTT. Its protein product is CSVDAQGVLSTEAFF.

The rearrangement uses TRBV7-3 and TRBJ1-1; tentatively, D is TRBD1 (6 bases). The V gene lost 1 base and the J gene lost 1 base, with 10 bases spanning the gap. The CDR3 sequence is 15 residues long. Germline V gives CDR1 SGHTA, CDR2 FQGTGA. CDR3 sequence reads: CASSLMPQGNTEAFF. The CDR3, as DNA: TGTGCCAGCAGCTTAATGCCACAGGGGAACACTGAAGCTTTCTTT.

This rearrangement joins TRBV5-4 to TRBJ2-5, with 12 bases fitting TRBD2. The CDR3 length is 16 residues. Germline V CDR1 and CDR2: SGHNT, YYREEE (reference sequence). The V gene end was trimmed by 4 bases and the J gene end by 3 bases; junction bases not matched to a gene: 7. The CDR3 here is CASSPRRTSGEETQYF. CDR3 nucleotide sequence: TGTGCCAGCAGCCCCCGCCGGACTAGCGGGGAAGAGACCCAGTACTTC. Full variable domain (missing parts from reference TRBV5-4 and TRBJ2-5): ETGVTQSPTHLIKTRGQQVTLRCSSQSGHNTVSWYQQALGQGPQFIFQYYREEENGRGNFPPRFSGLQFPNYSSELNVNALELDDSALYLCASSPRRTSGEETQYFGPGTRLLVL.

The gene calls are TRBV7-2 and TRBJ2-3, with D unresolved. The length of the CDR3 is 14 residues. The germline V gene encodes CDR1 SGHTA and CDR2 FQGNSA. The germline V and J ends were trimmed by 3 bases and 9 bases, with 16 bases remaining between them. The DNA of the CDR3 is TGTGCCAGCAGCTTGATGTATGGCAGAGCGACGCAGTATTTT. The encoded protein is CASSLMYGRATQYF.

A few counts support this clone. This chain uses TRBV18 with TRBJ1-5; 7 bases line up with TRBD1. The CDR3 has 14 residues. The germline V gene has CDR1 KGHSH and CDR2 LQKENI. Losses at the gene ends were 3 bases for V and 4 bases for J; bases not matched to a gene: 3. Here the CDR3 DNA reads TGTGCCAGCTCACCCCAGGGGGAAAATCAGCCCCAGCATTTT. Residues: CASSPQGENQPQHF.

The chain has TRBV28 and TRBJ1-1, with D hard to call. This CDR3 spans 12 amino acids. V gave up 3 bases and J gave up 4 bases, with 6 bases separating them. Germline V lookup: CDR1 MDHEN, CDR2 SYDVKM. The CDR3 loop is CASSFQITEAFF. For the CDR3, the DNA is TGTGCCAGCAGTTTCCAAATCACTGAAGCTTTCTTT.

This rearrangement joins TRBV19 to TRBJ2-7; 7 bases map to TRBD1. The CDR3 contains 16 residues. V shed 1 base and J 6 bases; nucleotides not matched to a gene: 12. From germline, CDR1 is LNHDA and CDR2 SQIVND (reference sequence). The CDR3 protein is CASSIGKRQGRAEQYF. The CDR3 coding sequence is TGTGCCAGTAGTATAGGGAAGAGACAGGGACGGGCCGAGCAGTACTTC.

The CDR3 DNA follows: TGTGCCAGCAGCTTACGTGGGGCCGGGGATACGCAGTATTTT. This gives the protein CASSLRGAGDTQYF. The J gene is TRBJ2-3, the V gene TRBV11-3, with TRBD1 as a possible D gene (5 bases). Between the trimmed V and J ends, which lost 2 bases and 6 bases, there was a span of 12 bases. The CDR3 covers 14 residues. In germline, CDR1 is SGHNT, CDR2 YENEEA.

The V gene is TRBV5-8, the J gene TRBJ1-4; tentative D call: TRBD1 (5 bases). The CDR3 contains 15 residues. V was pared by 3 bases and J by 4 bases, with 13 bases between. The germline gives CDR1 SGHTS, CDR2 YDEGEE. The CDR3 loop is CASSYRFSDNEKLFF. Written as DNA, the CDR3 is TGTGCCAGCAGCTACAGGTTCTCCGATAATGAAAAACTGTTTTTT.

The V gene is TRBV19, the J gene TRBJ1-5, with TRBD1 matching 7 bases. The V gene's germline CDR1 is LNHDA and CDR2 SQIVND (reference sequence). CDR3 length: 15 residues. The junction had 4 bases not matched to a gene; V was cut back by 1 base and J by 4 bases. CDR3: CASSIGTGLNQPQHF. The CDR3 nucleotides are TGTGCCAGTAGTATAGGGACAGGCCTGAATCAGCCCCAGCATTTT.

The V gene is TRBV7-8, the J gene TRBJ2-4; 7 positions match TRBD1. The germline gives CDR1 SGHVS, CDR2 FQNEAQ. The CDR3 runs to 15 residues. With V trimmed by 1 base and J by 5 bases, 5 bases remained unmatched. CDR3 nucleotide sequence: TGTGCCAGCAGCTTAGAAGGGGGCGATCAAAACATTCAGTACTTC. Translation gives CASSLEGGDQNIQYF.

This clone was detected a few times. The J gene is TRBJ1-5, the V gene TRBV28, with unresolved D. This CDR3 comprises 14 residues. Germline V gene data show CDR1 as MDHEN and CDR2 as SYDVKM. V was pared by 7 bases and J by 3 bases, with 13 bases between. For the CDR3, the DNA is TGTGCCAGCAATGACCGGAGTATCAATCAGCCCCAGCATTTT. It encodes CASNDRSINQPQHF.

The chain joins TRBV5-4 to TRBJ2-2; 7 bases fit TRBD1. The trim removed 1 base at V and 7 bases at J, leaving 4 bases unmatched. The CDR3 is made up of 14 amino acids. The germline V gene encodes CDR1 SGHNT and CDR2 YYREEE (reference sequence). CDR3 in DNA: TGTGCCAGCAGCTTGTCAGGGGGTCACGGGGAGCTGTTTTTT. Its protein is CASSLSGGHGELFF.

The chain links TRBV10-3 to TRBJ1-4, with D possibly matching TRBD1 (5 bases). The V end lost 3 bases, the J end lost 4 bases, and 6 bases lay between the germline ends. The CDR3 extends over 13 amino acids. From germline, CDR1 is ENHRY and CDR2 SYGVKD. This chain's CDR3 is CAISDRVNEKLFF. CDR3 in DNA: TGTGCCATCAGTGACAGGGTTAATGAAAAACTGTTTTTT.

This chain links TRBV29-1 with TRBJ2-2, with 9 bases fitting TRBD2. Looked up from germline, CDR1 is SQVTM and CDR2 is ANQGSEA. This CDR3 spans 16 amino acids. Unmatched junction bases numbered 7, after V lost 3 bases and J lost 2 bases. The CDR3 region is CSVEVSGGPNTGELFF. As DNA, the CDR3 is TGCAGCGTTGAGGTTAGCGGGGGCCCCAACACCGGGGAGCTGTTTTTT.

This clone has only one observation. V and J are TRBV7-2 and TRBJ2-1; 8 bases align to TRBD1. In germline, CDR1 is SGHTA, CDR2 FQGNSA. The CDR3 runs 14 residues. Trimming cost V 2 bases and J 4 bases; bases outside gene matches: 1. The CDR3 DNA reads as TGTGCCAGCAGCTTAAACAGGGGGTACAATGAGCAGTTCTTC. Amino acid sequence: CASSLNRGYNEQFF.